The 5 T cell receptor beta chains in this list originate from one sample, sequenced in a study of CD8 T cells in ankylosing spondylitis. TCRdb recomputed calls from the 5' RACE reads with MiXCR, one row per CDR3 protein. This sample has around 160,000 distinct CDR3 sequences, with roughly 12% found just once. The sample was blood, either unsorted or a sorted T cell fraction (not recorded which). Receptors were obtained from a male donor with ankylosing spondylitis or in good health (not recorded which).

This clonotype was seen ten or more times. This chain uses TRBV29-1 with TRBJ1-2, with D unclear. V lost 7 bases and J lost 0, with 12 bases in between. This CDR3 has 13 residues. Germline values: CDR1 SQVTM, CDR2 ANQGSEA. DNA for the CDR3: TGCAGCGCCCAGGAGACCGCTAACTATGGCTACACCTTC. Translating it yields CSAQETANYGYTF.

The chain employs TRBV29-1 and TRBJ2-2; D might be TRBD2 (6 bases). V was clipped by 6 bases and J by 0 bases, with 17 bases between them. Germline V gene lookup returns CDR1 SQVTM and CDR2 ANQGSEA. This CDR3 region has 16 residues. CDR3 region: CSVQRGAGSNTGELFF. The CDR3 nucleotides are TGCAGCGTCCAGAGAGGTGCGGGGTCGAACACCGGGGAGCTGTTTTTT.

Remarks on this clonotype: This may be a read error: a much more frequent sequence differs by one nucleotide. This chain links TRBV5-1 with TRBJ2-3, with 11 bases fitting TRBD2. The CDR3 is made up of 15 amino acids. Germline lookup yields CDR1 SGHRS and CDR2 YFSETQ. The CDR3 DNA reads TGCGGCAGCAGCTTGGGGACTAGCGGTGTAGATACGCAGTATTTT. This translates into CGSSLGTSGVDTQYF.

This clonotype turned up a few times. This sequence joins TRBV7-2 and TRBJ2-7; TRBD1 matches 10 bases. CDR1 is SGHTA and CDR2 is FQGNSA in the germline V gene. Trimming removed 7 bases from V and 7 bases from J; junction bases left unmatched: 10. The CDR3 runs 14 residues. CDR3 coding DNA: TGTGCCAGCACCGAGACAGGGGGCGCGGGGGAGCAGTACTTC. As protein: CASTETGGAGEQYF.

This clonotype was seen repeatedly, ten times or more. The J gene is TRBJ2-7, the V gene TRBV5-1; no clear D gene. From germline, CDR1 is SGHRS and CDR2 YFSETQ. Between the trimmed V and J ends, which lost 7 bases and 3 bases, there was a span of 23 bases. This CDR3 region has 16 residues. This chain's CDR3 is CASGSSSASPFYEQYF. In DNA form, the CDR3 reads TGCGCCAGCGGATCCTCCTCGGCCTCTCCCTTCTACGAGCAGTACTTC.